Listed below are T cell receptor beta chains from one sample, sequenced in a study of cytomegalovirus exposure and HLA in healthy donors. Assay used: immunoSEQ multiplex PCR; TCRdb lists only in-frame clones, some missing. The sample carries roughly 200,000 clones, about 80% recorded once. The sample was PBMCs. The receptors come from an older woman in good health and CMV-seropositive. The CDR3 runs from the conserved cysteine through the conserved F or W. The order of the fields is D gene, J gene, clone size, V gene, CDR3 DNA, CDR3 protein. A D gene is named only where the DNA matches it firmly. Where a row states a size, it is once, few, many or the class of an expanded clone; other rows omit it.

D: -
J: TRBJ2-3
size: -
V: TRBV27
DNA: TGTGCCAGCAGTTTTCGGAGGGGTGATACGCAGTATTTT
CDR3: CASSFRRGDTQYF

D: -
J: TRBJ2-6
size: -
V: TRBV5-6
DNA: TGTGCCAGCAGCTTCTCTGCTGTTGGGGCCAACGGCCTGACTTTC
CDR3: CASSFSAVGANGLTF

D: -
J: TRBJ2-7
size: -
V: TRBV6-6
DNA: TGTGCCAGCAGTACCCCCGTGGGGGCGCGTGAGCAGCACTTC
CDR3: CASSTPVGAREQHF

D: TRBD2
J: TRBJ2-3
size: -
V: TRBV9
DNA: TGTGCCAGCAGCGCGGGACTAGCGGGGGGAGATACGCAGTATTTT
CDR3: CASSAGLAGGDTQYF

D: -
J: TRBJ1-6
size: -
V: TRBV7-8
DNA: TGTGCCAGCAGCCAAGGAGATGGTTCACCCCTCCACTTT
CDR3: CASSQGDGSPLHF

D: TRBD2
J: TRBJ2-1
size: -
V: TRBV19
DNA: TGTGCCAGTAGTATCCAAGCGATCGGACTAGCGGGTTCATATGAGCAGTTCTTC
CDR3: CASSIQAIGLAGSYEQFF

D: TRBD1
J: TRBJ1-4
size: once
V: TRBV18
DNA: TGTGCCAGCTCACCGACAGGGCGGCTTGAAAAACTGTTTTTT
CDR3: CASSPTGRLEKLFF

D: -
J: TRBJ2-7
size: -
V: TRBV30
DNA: TGTGCCTGGAGAGAGACGGGACTCTACGAGCAGTACTTC
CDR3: CAWRETGLYEQYF

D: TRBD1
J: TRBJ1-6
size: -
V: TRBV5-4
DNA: TGTGCCAGCAGAAAAGGGGGCAGGGAGAGTAATTCACCCCTCCACTTT
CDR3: CASRKGGRESNSPLHF

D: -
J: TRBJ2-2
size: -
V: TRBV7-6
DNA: TGTGCCAGCAGCCCCTCCCACCCTAGTACCACCGGGGAGCTGTTTTTT
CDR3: CASSPSHPSTTGELFF

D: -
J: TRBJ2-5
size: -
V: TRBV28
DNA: TGTGCCAGCAGGACCGGGACTCTTTTTACGGAGACCCAGTACTTC
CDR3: CASRTGTLFTETQYF

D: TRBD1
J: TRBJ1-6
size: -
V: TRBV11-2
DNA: TGTGCCAGCAGCGGCCAGGGGGCTGATAATTCACCCCTCCACTTT
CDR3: CASSGQGADNSPLHF

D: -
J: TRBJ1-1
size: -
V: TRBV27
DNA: TGTGCCAGCAGGGAGACAGAGATGAACACTGAAGCTTTCTTT
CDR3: CASRETEMNTEAFF

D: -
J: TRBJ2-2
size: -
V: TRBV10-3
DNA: TGTGCCATCAGGCGACAGGGACCGGGGGTGAACACCGGGGAGCTGTTTTTT
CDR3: CAIRRQGPGVNTGELFF

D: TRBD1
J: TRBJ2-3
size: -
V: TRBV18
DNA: TGTGCCAGCTCACCTGGGACAGGAGTTGTAGATACGCAGTATTTT
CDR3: CASSPGTGVVDTQYF

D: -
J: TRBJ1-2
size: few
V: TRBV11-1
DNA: TGTGCCAGCAGCCCCATGGGACAATACTATGGCTACACCTTC
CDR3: CASSPMGQYYGYTF

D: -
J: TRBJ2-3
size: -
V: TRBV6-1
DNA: TGTGCCAGCAGCGGCCGACAAACAGATACGCAGTATTTT
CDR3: CASSGRQTDTQYF

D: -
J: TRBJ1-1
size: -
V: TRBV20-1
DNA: TGCAGTGCTAGATTCGGGGGACGCGCTTTCTTT
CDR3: CSARFGGRAFF

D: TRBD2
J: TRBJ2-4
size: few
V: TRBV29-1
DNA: TGCAGCGCAGGACTAGCGGGGGGCATTCAGTACTTC
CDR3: CSAGLAGGIQYF

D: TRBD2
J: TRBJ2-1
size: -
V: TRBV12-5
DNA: TGTGCTAGTGGTCCCGGACTAGCGGCTGATCGATTCTTC
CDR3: CASGPGLAADRFF

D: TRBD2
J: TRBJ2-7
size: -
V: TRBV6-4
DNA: TGTGCCAGCACACAACTAGCGATCGACGAGCAGTACTTC
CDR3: CASTQLAIDEQYF

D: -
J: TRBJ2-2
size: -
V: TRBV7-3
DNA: TGTGCCAGCAGCTTAACGGGGGCCGTCACCGGGGAGCTGTTTTTT
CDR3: CASSLTGAVTGELFF

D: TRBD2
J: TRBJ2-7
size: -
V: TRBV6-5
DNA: TGTGCCAGCAGCATGACTAGCGGGAGGGGGGAGTACTTC
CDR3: CASSMTSGRGEYF

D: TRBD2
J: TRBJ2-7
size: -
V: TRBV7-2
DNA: TGTGCCAGCAGCTTAGCCGGGGGGGCCTACGAGCAGTACTTC
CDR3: CASSLAGGAYEQYF

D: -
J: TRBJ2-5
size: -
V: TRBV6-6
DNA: TGTGCCAGCAGAGCAGGGGCCACAACGACCCAGTACTTC
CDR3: CASRAGATTTQYF

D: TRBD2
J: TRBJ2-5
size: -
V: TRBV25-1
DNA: TGTGCCAGCAGTGATCGGGGGGAAGAGACCCAGTACTTC
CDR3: CASSDRGEETQYF

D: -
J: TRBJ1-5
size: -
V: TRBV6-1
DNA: TGTGCCAGCAGTGCCCTCCCTGGGGGGGCTGGCAATCAGCCCCAGCATTTT
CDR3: CASSALPGGAGNQPQHF

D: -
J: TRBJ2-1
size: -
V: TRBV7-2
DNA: TGTGCCAGCACCACTACTCCCTCCTACAATGAGCAGTTCTTC
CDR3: CASTTTPSYNEQFF

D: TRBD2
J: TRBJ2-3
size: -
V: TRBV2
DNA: TGTGCCGGAGCAACTAGCGGCACTAGCACAGATACGCAGTATTTT
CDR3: CAGATSGTSTDTQYF

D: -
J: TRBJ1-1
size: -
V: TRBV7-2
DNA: TGTGCCAGCAGCATGAAACAGGGCGGTACTGAAGCTTTCTTT
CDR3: CASSMKQGGTEAFF

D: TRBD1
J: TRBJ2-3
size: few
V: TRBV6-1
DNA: TGTGCCAGCAGTCGGGACAGGCCGTCAGATACGCAGTATTTT
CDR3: CASSRDRPSDTQYF

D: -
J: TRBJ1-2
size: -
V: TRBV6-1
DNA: TGTGCCAGCAGTGAAGGGGCAGGGATAAACTATGGCTACACCTTC
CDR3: CASSEGAGINYGYTF

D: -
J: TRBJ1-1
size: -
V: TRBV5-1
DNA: TGCGCCAGCAGCTTGGACAGGGCAGACACTGAAGCTTTCTTT
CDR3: CASSLDRADTEAFF

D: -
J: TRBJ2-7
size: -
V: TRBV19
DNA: TGTGCCAGTAGTATGGGACAAATCTACGAGCAGTACTTC
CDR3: CASSMGQIYEQYF

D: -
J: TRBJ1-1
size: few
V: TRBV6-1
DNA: TGTGCCAGCTGGGAGCGGGGAAACACTGAAGCTTTCTTT
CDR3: CASWERGNTEAFF

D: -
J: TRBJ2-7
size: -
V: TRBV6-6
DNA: TGTGCCAGCAGTTCATGGACTTACGAGCAGTACTTC
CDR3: CASSSWTYEQYF

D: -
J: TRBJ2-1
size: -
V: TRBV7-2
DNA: TGTGCCAGCAGCTACAGGACCCCGGAGCAGTTCTTC
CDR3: CASSYRTPEQFF

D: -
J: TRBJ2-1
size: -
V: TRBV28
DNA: TGTGCCAGCAGTTCAACTATCCCTAGAGGAGACAATGAGCAGTTCTTC
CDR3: CASSSTIPRGDNEQFF

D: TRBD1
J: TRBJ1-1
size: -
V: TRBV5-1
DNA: TGCGCCAGCAGCTTGGCCCGCGGACAGGTACTGGATGAAGCTTTCTTT
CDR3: CASSLARGQVLDEAFF

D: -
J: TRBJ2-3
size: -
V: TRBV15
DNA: TGTGCCACCAGCAGGGACTTTTCTGATACGCAGTATTTT
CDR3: CATSRDFSDTQYF

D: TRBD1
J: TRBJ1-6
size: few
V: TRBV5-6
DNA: TGTGCCAGCAGTCCGGGACAGAGAAATTCACCCCTCCACTTT
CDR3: CASSPGQRNSPLHF

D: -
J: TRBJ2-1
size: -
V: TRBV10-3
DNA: TGTGCCATCAAAGAGGGAGAACGACCCCAGTTCTTC
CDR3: CAIKEGERPQFF

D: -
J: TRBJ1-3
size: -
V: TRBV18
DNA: TGTGCCAGCTCTCCCGATATGGCAAACACCATATATTTT
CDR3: CASSPDMANTIYF

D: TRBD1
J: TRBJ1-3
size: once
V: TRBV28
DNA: TGTGCCAGCGATCCCAGGGACAGGAACACCATATATTTT
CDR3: CASDPRDRNTIYF

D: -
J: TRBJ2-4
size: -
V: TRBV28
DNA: TGTGCCAGCAGTCCTGACAGCCTCAAAAACATTCAGTACTTC
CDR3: CASSPDSLKNIQYF

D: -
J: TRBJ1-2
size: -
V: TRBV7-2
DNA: TGTGCCAGCAGCCAGCGGGAGGGGATCAACTATGGCTACACCTTC
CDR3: CASSQREGINYGYTF

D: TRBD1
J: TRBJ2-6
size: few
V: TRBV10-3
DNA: TGTGCCATCAGTGAGGTAGGGACAGGGGGCTTTGGGGCCAACGTCCTGACTTTC
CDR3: CAISEVGTGGFGANVLTF

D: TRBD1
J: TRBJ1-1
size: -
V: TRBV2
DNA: TGTGCCAGCAGGACGTACAGGGGGCGAGGGACTGAAGCTTTCTTT
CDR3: CASRTYRGRGTEAFF

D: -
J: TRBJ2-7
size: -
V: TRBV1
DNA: TGCACCAGCAGCCGACGGAAGGGGGTATACGAGCAGTACTTC
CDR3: CTSSRRKGVYEQYF

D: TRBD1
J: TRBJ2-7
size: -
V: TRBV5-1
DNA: TGCGCCAGCAGCGAACGACAGGGGTCAATCTCCTACGAGCAGTACTTC
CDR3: CASSERQGSISYEQYF

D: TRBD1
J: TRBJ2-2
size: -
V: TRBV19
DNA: TGTGCCAGTAGTGGACAGGGGGCTGGCGGGGAGCTGTTTTTT
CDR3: CASSGQGAGGELFF

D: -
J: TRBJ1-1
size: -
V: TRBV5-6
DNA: TGTGCCAGCAGCGACACTACAGGGAACGCTGAAGCTTTCTTT
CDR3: CASSDTTGNAEAFF

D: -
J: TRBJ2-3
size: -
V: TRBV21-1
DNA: TGTGCCAGCAGCAAAGAAGGTTGTGGAGGGGCCAGCACAGATACGCAGTATTTT
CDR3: CASSKEGCGGASTDTQYF

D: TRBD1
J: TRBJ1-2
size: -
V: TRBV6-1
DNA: TGTGCCAGCAGTGCGCACCTCCAAACAGGGGTAAACTATGGCTACACCTTC
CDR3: CASSAHLQTGVNYGYTF